The rows below give T cell receptor beta chains drawn from one sample of a study of vaccination effects on CD4 cells after COVID-19. Sequencing used immunoSEQ multiplex PCR; TCRdb keeps in-frame clones, though not all of them. Seen here are 35,000 to 50,000 clones, more than 60% observed once, and the top ten hold roughly 25%. These receptors' targets are unknown. The sequenced sample was CD4+ T cells from PBMCs cultured with HCoV-OC43 spike peptides, obtained before COVID-19 vaccination. The receptors originated from a human donor who received a COVID-19 vaccine. Both conserved end residues are part of each CDR3. A D gene is named only where the DNA matches it firmly. Only part of the rows carry a size: once, few, many, or a class if the clone is expanded.

d_call j_call v_call clone_size cdr3_nt cdr3_aa
TRBD2 TRBJ2-3 TRBV18 few TGTGCCAGCTCACCGTCCCTAAATCTCTGGGGCGGAACTAGCGGGAGCGAAATCACAGATACGCAGTATTTT CASSPSLNLWGGTSGSEITDTQYF
TRBD1 TRBJ1-2 TRBV5-6 . TGTGCCAGCAGCTATACAGGGGGGTATGGCTACACCTTC CASSYTGGYGYTF
. TRBJ2-5 TRBV5-1 . TGCGCCAGCAGCTTGGGGGGCGAGGAGACCCAGTACTTC CASSLGGEETQYF
. TRBJ2-3 TRBV11-3 . TGTGCCAGCAGCTTAGTACACCGAGATACGCAGTATTTT CASSLVHRDTQYF
. TRBJ2-1 TRBV5-6 . TGTGCCAGCTCTTGGCTTCCCGCTATGTACAATGAGCAGTTCTTC CASSWLPAMYNEQFF
. TRBJ2-1 TRBV9 few TGTGCCAGCAGCGTACAAGCCGGGAGCTCCCACAATGAGCAGTTCTTC CASSVQAGSSHNEQFF
. TRBJ1-1 TRBV6-2/TRBV6-3 . TGTGCCAGCAGCCTCGGGCTGCGCACTGAAGCTTTCTTT CASSLGLRTEAFF
. TRBJ1-3 TRBV9 few TGTGCCAGCAGCGCTGGAATTGCCTCTGGAAACACCATATATTTT CASSAGIASGNTIYF
TRBD2 TRBJ2-7 TRBV7-2 . TGTGCCAGCAGCTTAGAGGGGACTAGCGGGGCCTACGAGCAGTACTTC CASSLEGTSGAYEQYF
. TRBJ1-5 TRBV7-2 few TGTGCCAGCAGCTTTGGTCCGAGCAACCCCCAGCATTTT CASSFGPSNPQHF
TRBD1 TRBJ1-4 TRBV6-2/TRBV6-3 . TGTGCCAGCAGTACCGCGGGACAGCCGTACGAAAAACTGTTTTTT CASSTAGQPYEKLFF
. TRBJ1-2 TRBV5-4 . TGTGCCAGCAGCGGACACCGAGACAGCTATGGCTACACCTTC CASSGHRDSYGYTF
TRBD2 TRBJ2-1 TRBV18 . TGTGCCAGCTCGGGACTAGCGGGGACCAATGAGCAGTTCTTC CASSGLAGTNEQFF
. TRBJ2-7 TRBV14 . TGTGCCAGCAGCCAAGGCTCCTACGAGCAGTACTTC CASSQGSYEQYF
. TRBJ1-2 TRBV7-9 . TGTGCCAGCAGCACCTCAGGGTGGGTACGGCGTGGCTACACCTTC CASSTSGWVRRGYTF
TRBD1 TRBJ2-7 TRBV15 few TGTGCCACCAGCTTGGACAGGGGGCAATACGAGCAGTACTTC CATSLDRGQYEQYF
. TRBJ2-2 TRBV5-1 . TGCGCCAGCGAGGGGGGGCCGAACACCGGGGAGCTGTTTTTT CASEGGPNTGELFF
. TRBJ2-1 TRBV11-2 . TGTGCCAGCAGCTTCGGGGGGCCGGCATACAATGAGCAGTTCTTC CASSFGGPAYNEQFF
. TRBJ1-3 TRBV2 . TGTGCCAGCAGTGGGGACGCGGGAACCGGAAACACCATATATTTT CASSGDAGTGNTIYF
. TRBJ1-1 TRBV13 . TGTGCCAGCAGCCCAGGTGCGTTGGTGTTGAACACTGAAGCTTTCTTT CASSPGALVLNTEAFF
TRBD1 TRBJ1-1 TRBV9 . TGTGCCAGCAGCGTAGGGGGACAGGGAAGGACTGAAGCTTTCTTT CASSVGGQGRTEAFF
. TRBJ1-2 TRBV6-2/TRBV6-3 . TGTGCCAGCAGTTACTTAACCCGAGAAACGGTCTGGGACTATGGCTACACCTTC CASSYLTRETVWDYGYTF
. TRBJ2-3 TRBV15 . TGTGCCACCAGCAGCCCCGACACGGGCACAGATACGCAGTATTTT CATSSPDTGTDTQYF
. TRBJ2-3 TRBV9 once TGTGCCAGCAGCGCGAGATCAGATACGCAGTATTTT CASSARSDTQYF
. TRBJ2-1 TRBV7-2 . TGTGCCAGCAGCTTATTTTCGGGGCGGGGCAATGAGCAGTTCTTC CASSLFSGRGNEQFF
. TRBJ1-1 TRBV30 few TGTGCCTGGAACTATATGGGACGGGTGAACACTGAAGCTTTCTTT CAWNYMGRVNTEAFF
TRBD1 TRBJ2-3 TRBV5-4 . TGTGCCAGCAGCCTGAGAGACAGGGCCGATACGCAGTATTTT CASSLRDRADTQYF
TRBD1 TRBJ2-3 TRBV28 . TGTGCCAGCAGTCCTCCTCCGGGAAGGACAGGAACAGATACGCAGTATTTT CASSPPPGRTGTDTQYF
. TRBJ2-7 TRBV21-1 . TGTGCCAGCAGCAAAGCAAGTCGTCGGGACAGGTACTACGAGCAGTACTTC CASSKASRRDRYYEQYF
. TRBJ1-6 TRBV30 . TGTGCCTGGATTGCGGAGCCAAATTCACCCCTCCACTTT CAWIAEPNSPLHF
. TRBJ2-5 TRBV4-1 . TGCGCCAGCAGCCTCGCTTCCCGGGTCCACCATGGCCTGGAGACCCAGTACTTC CASSLASRVHHGLETQYF
. TRBJ1-4 TRBV5-5 . TGTGCCAGCAGCTTTGGGTTTTCGGAGGCTGAAAAACTGTTTTTT CASSFGFSEAEKLFF
TRBD1 TRBJ2-2 TRBV3-1/TRBV3-2 once TGTGCCAGCAGCCAAGATGATGTGGTGCAGGGGGTTAGCTCCGGGGAGCTGTTTTTT CASSQDDVVQGVSSGELFF
. TRBJ1-4 TRBV29-1 . TGCAGCGGCCTCCGGGGTACTAATGAAAAACTGTTTTTT CSGLRGTNEKLFF
TRBD2 TRBJ2-5 TRBV15 . TGTGCCACCAGCAGACCGACTAGCGGGGTTCTATGGACCCAGTACTTC CATSRPTSGVLWTQYF
TRBD1 TRBJ1-1 TRBV6-2/TRBV6-3 . TGTGCCAGCATCCCAGGGGGTATCGGTGAAGCTTTCTTT CASIPGGIGEAFF
. TRBJ2-3 TRBV20-1 few TGCAGTGCTTTTGCGAGGGGTACGCAGTATTTT CSAFARGTQYF
TRBD1 TRBJ2-7 TRBV6-5 . TGTGCCAGCAGTTCACTTCCGGGACAGGGGATCTACGAGCAGTACTTC CASSSLPGQGIYEQYF
TRBD2 TRBJ2-1 TRBV9 . TGTGCCAGCAGCGTCCCTAGCGGGGTGGGCGATGAGCAGTTCTTC CASSVPSGVGDEQFF
TRBD2 TRBJ2-1 TRBV29-1 once TGCAGCGTTGGGACAGCGGAGGGACTAGCGAAATACAATGAGCAGTTCTTC CSVGTAEGLAKYNEQFF
. TRBJ1-2 TRBV30 . TGTGCCTCCTATGCGATATGGGGCTACACCTTC CASYAIWGYTF
TRBD1 TRBJ1-1 TRBV2 . TGTGCCAGCAGTGAGCTCAGACAGGGGATGAACACTGAAGCTTTCTTT CASSELRQGMNTEAFF
. TRBJ1-1 TRBV11-2 . TGTGCCAGCAGCCTTGGCGCAGATTTGACTGAAGCTTTCTTT CASSLGADLTEAFF
TRBD1 TRBJ1-1 TRBV14 . TGTGCCAGCAGCCAATACAGGGGGCAAGTTGAAGCTTTCTTT CASSQYRGQVEAFF
. TRBJ2-4 TRBV19 . TGTGCCAGTAGTATGACTGGCAGAAAAAACATTCAGTACTTC CASSMTGRKNIQYF